The 22 T cell receptor beta chains below were found in one sample sequenced in a study of T cell responses to AZD1222 COVID-19 vaccine. Assay used: immunoSEQ multiplex PCR; TCRdb lists only in-frame clones, some missing. The data contain approximately 300,000 clones, around 93% of them seen just once; the ten biggest clones take up approximately 0.52%. The sequencing here drew on peripheral blood, taken 28 days after the second AZD1222 dose. The origin of the receptors is an adult who received the AZD1222 COVID-19 vaccine.

The genes are TRBV19 and TRBJ1-2; TRBD1 aligns across 9 bases. Germline values: CDR1 LNHDA, CDR2 SQIVND (reference sequence). CDR3 length: 15 amino acids. The junction had 8 bases not matched to a gene; V was cut back by 1 base and J by 8 bases. The CDR3 coding sequence is TGTGCCAGTAGTATAGGCCGGACAGGGGAACGCGGCTACACCTTC. Amino acids: CASSIGRTGERGYTF.

The rearrangement joins TRBV5-4 to TRBJ1-6, with 7 bases matching TRBD1. The CDR3 loop spans 14 amino acids. The germline gives CDR1 SGHNT, CDR2 YYREEE (reference sequence). The trim removed 4 bases at V and 7 bases at J, leaving 5 bases unmatched. The DNA for the CDR3 is TGTGCCAGCAGCGGGGACAGAAAGAATTCACCCCTCCACTTT. Encoded protein: CASSGDRKNSPLHF.

The CDR3 reads CAIGVSPGSGANVLTF. Here the CDR3 DNA reads TGTGCCATCGGGGTTAGCCCGGGATCTGGGGCCAACGTCCTGACTTTC. This chain uses TRBV28 with TRBJ2-6, with D perhaps matching TRBD2 (5 bases). The germline CDR1 and CDR2 sequences are MDHEN and SYDVKM. Trimming left V 10 bases short and J 1 base short, with 17 bases between. The CDR3 spans 16 residues.

The chain recombines TRBV24-1 with TRBJ2-1; 9 bases are a match to TRBD2. Unmatched junction bases numbered 0, after V lost 5 bases and J lost 2 bases. Looked up from germline, CDR1 is KGHDR and CDR2 is SFDVKD. This CDR3 has 14 amino acids. CDR3 nucleotide sequence: TGTGCCACCAGTGGCGGGGGGGCCTACAATGAGCAGTTCTTC. It codes for CATSGGGAYNEQFF.

The CDR3 DNA reads TGTGCCAGCCCCTCATGGGGGTCGGGGAACACTGAAGCTTTCTTT. Translation: CASPSWGSGNTEAFF. The V and J genes are TRBV5-4 and TRBJ1-1, with D possibly being TRBD1 (5 bases). Trimming removed 7 bases at V and 1 base at J, with 17 bases between. Germline V gives CDR1 SGHNT, CDR2 YYREEE (reference sequence). CDR3 length equals 15 residues. Full variable domain (remainder filled in from reference TRBV5-4 and TRBJ1-1): ETGVTQSPTHLIKTRGQQVTLRCSSQSGHNTVSWYQQALGQGPQFIFQYYREEENGRGNFPPRFSGLQFPNYSSELNVNALELDDSALYLCASPSWGSGNTEAFFGQGTRLTVV.

The rearrangement joins TRBV11-2 to TRBJ1-1, with D unclear. V lost 3 bases to trimming and J lost 1 base, with 15 bases between them. The CDR3 contains 16 residues. CDR1 is SGHAT and CDR2 is FQNNGV in the germline V gene. The CDR3 loop reads CASSLLVGAGNTEAFF. The CDR3 DNA reads as TGTGCCAGCAGCTTGTTAGTGGGCGCGGGGAACACTGAAGCTTTCTTT.

The chain joins TRBV25-1 to TRBJ1-6; D not certain. The CDR3 has 13 residues. Germline CDR1 is MGHDK and CDR2 is SYGVNS. The V end was cut by 3 bases, the J end by 8 bases, with 8 bases between. Written as DNA, the CDR3 is TGTGCCAGCAGTGACGGTCATTATTCACCCCTCCACTTT. Protein sequence: CASSDGHYSPLHF.

The CDR3 sequence is CASTGTGTEAFF. DNA for the CDR3: TGTGCCAGCACTGGTACGGGCACTGAAGCTTTCTTT. The rearrangement links TRBV6-5 to TRBJ1-1, with unresolved D. This CDR3 contains 12 residues. V was clipped by 7 bases and J by 4 bases, with 10 bases between them. The germline V gene encodes CDR1 MNHEY and CDR2 SVGAGI.

This clone showed up just once. V and J are TRBV5-1 and TRBJ1-2; no firm D call. The CDR3 covers 13 residues. CDR1 is SGHRS and CDR2 is YFSETQ in the germline V gene. V gave up 4 bases and J gave up 11 bases, with 18 bases separating them. In DNA, the CDR3 is TGCGCCAGCAGCCCCGGACCTCATTTTGGATACACCTTC. This gives the protein CASSPGPHFGYTF.

This clone was found once. This chain links TRBV5-1 with TRBJ2-3; 12 bases are a match to TRBD2. Per the germline V gene, CDR1 is SGHRS and CDR2 is YFSETQ. V lost 4 bases to trimming and J lost 14 bases; unmatched junction nucleotides: 8. The CDR3 runs 13 residues. The CDR3 region is CASSTRTSGIMYF. The CDR3 DNA reads as TGCGCCAGCAGCACCCGGACTAGCGGGATCATGTATTTT.

The chain uses TRBV28 and TRBJ1-4; TRBD1 matches 8 bases. Per germline, CDR1 MDHEN and CDR2 SYDVKM. The CDR3 covers 13 residues. Unmatched junction bases numbered 3, after V lost 5 bases and J lost 7 bases. DNA of the CDR3: TGTGCCAGCAGTCGACAGGGGAGTGAAAAACTGTTTTTT. It codes for CASSRQGSEKLFF.

V gene TRBV9 combines with J gene TRBJ1-1; TRBD1 matches at 7 bases. This CDR3 spans 15 amino acids. Germline-derived CDR1 and CDR2 are SGDLS and YYNGEE. With 1 base clipped from V and 0 bases from J, the junction kept 3 bases outside the gene matches. This CDR3 reads CASSVQGQMNTEAFF. CDR3 DNA sequence: TGTGCCAGCAGCGTACAGGGACAGATGAACACTGAAGCTTTCTTT.

A remark on this clone: At the DNA level, this CDR3 is encoded by other sequences in the same sample as well. The rearrangement links TRBV19 to TRBJ2-7; a possible D gene is TRBD2 (6 bases). V lost 3 bases, J lost 0 bases, and 12 bases lay in between. CDR1 is LNHDA and CDR2 is SQIVND in the germline V gene (reference sequence). The CDR3 is 15 amino acids. The CDR3 nucleotides read TGTGCCAGTAGTATTTCCGGGACTGGCTCCTACGAGCAGTACTTC. Amino acids: CASSISGTGSYEQYF.

The gene calls are TRBV7-3 and TRBJ2-7; D is ambiguous. V lost 2 bases to trimming and J lost 3 bases, with 8 bases between them. CDR3 length equals 13 residues. Germline V gene data show CDR1 as SGHTA and CDR2 as FQGTGA. CDR3 sequence reads: CASSLGPDYEQYF. The CDR3 coding sequence is TGTGCCAGCAGCTTAGGACCTGACTACGAGCAGTACTTC.

The chain is built from TRBV10-3 and TRBJ2-7; 8 bases map to TRBD1. Germline CDR1 reads ENHRY; CDR2 reads SYGVKD. The V segment lost 6 bases and the J segment 6 bases; nucleotides outside the gene matches: 7. This CDR3 has 13 amino acids. The CDR3 DNA reads TGTGCCATCAGGGACAGGGTTATTGCCGAGCAGTACTTC. It encodes CAIRDRVIAEQYF.

The chain combines TRBV30 with TRBJ1-2, with 8 bases lining up with TRBD1. CDR1 is GTSNPN and CDR2 is SVGIG in the germline V gene (reference sequence). There are 14 residues in the CDR3. Trimming removed 5 bases from V and 8 bases from J; junction bases left unmatched: 13. The CDR3 nucleotides are TGTGCCTGGGGTGCCCCAGGACAGGGAAGAGGCTACACCTTC. Encoded protein: CAWGAPGQGRGYTF.

This chain joins TRBV27 and TRBJ2-7, with D uncertain. The length of the CDR3 is 14 residues. The germline gives CDR1 MNHEY, CDR2 SMNVEV (reference sequence). Trimming took 2 bases from V and 2 from J, leaving 10 bases between them. CDR3 nucleotides: TGTGCCAGCAGTTTAGGGCACCATCCCTACGAGCAGTACTTC. This codes for CASSLGHHPYEQYF.

The chain links TRBV6-1 to TRBJ2-7; 7 nucleotides agree with TRBD2. V lost 4 bases to trimming and J lost 2 bases; unmatched junction nucleotides: 20. Germline loops: CDR1 MNHNS, CDR2 SASEGT. The CDR3 spans 19 residues. CDR3 sequence (DNA): TGTGCCAGCAGTGGGGAGGGGACCGAAGGTTGGGGCGTGACCTACGAGCAGTACTTC. Translating gives CASSGEGTEGWGVTYEQYF.

The rearrangement uses TRBV20-1 and TRBJ2-7, with D maybe TRBD1 (5 bases). Per the germline V gene, CDR1 is DFQATT and CDR2 is SNEGSKA (reference sequence). Trimming pared 3 bases from V and 6 bases from J, leaving 12 bases between. The CDR3 sequence is 12 residues long. CDR3 protein: CSASQQGSEQYF. The CDR3, as DNA: TGCAGTGCTAGTCAGCAGGGCAGCGAGCAGTACTTC.

The chain is built from TRBV7-9 and TRBJ1-1; 7 nucleotides agree with TRBD1. CDR3 length equals 15 residues. The V segment lost 5 bases and the J segment 0 bases; nucleotides outside the gene matches: 6. The germline gives CDR1 SEHNR, CDR2 FQNEAQ (reference sequence). In DNA, the CDR3 is TGTGCCAGCAGCCTCCGGGACAGCATGAACACTGAAGCTTTCTTT. Protein: CASSLRDSMNTEAFF.

The chain carries TRBV18 and TRBJ1-1; D gene uncertain. Trimming cost V 6 bases and J 0 bases, with 14 bases left between them. This CDR3 has 15 residues. The germline V gene encodes CDR1 KGHSH and CDR2 LQKENI. For the CDR3, the DNA is TGTGCCAGCTCTCCAAAACGTGGGATGAACACTGAAGCTTTCTTT. It is translated as CASSPKRGMNTEAFF. The full variable domain, completed using reference TRBV18 and TRBJ1-1, is NAGVMQNPRHLVRRRGQEARLRCSPMKGHSHVYWYRQLPEEGLKFMVYLQKENIIDESGMPKERFSAEFPKEGPSILRIQQVVRGDSAAYFCASSPKRGMNTEAFFGQGTRLTVV.

This chain connects TRBV4-1 to TRBJ1-2; a weak D match, TRBD1 (6 bases). The V gene lost 4 bases and the J gene lost 5 bases, with 17 bases spanning the gap. The CDR3 spans 15 residues. CDR1 and CDR2 from the germline V gene are MGHRA and YSYEKL. CDR3 nucleotide sequence: TGCGCCAGCAGCCCTGCCTACTCGACAGGATATGGCTACACCTTC. It translates to CASSPAYSTGYGYTF.